The entry below describes one T cell receptor (beta chain). Its antigen is not identified. The CDR3 is made up of 14 amino acids. Germline V gene lookup returns CDR1 SQVTM and CDR2 ANQGSEA. These data belong to a study of CXCR3-negative and CXCR3-positive naive CD8 T cells. Overall study results and limits: Whereas memory cells differed, naive CXCR3-negative and CXCR3-positive cells shared similar TRBV-TRBJ usage.

TRB cDNA libraries were made by UMI-labeled 5' RACE. After re-calling the 5' RACE reads, TCRdb lists one entry per CDR3 protein, DNA absent. Its clone listing holds tens of thousands of distinct CDR3 sequences. The naive CD8+ gate required CD45RO-CCR7+CD27+CD95- phenotype. The chain combines TRBV29-1 with TRBJ1-2. Sample: naive CXCR3- CD8+ T cells from blood. Documented subset: CD45RO-CCR7+CD27+CD95- naive CD8+ T cells lacking CXCR3 (TNR3-). The sequence was obtained from a human donor in good health. Some clones in this sample may be carry-over from other donors' samples. CDR3 in amino acids: CSVVIRTENYGYTF.